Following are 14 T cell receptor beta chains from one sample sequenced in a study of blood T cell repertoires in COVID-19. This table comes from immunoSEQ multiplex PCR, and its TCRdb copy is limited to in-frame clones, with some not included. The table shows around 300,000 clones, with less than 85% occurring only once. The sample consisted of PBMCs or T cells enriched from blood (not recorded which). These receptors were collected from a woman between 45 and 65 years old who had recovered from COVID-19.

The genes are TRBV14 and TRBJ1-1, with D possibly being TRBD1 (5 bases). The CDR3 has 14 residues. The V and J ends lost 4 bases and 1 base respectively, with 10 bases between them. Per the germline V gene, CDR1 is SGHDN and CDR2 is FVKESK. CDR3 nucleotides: TGTGCCAGCAGCCTTCACAGGCAGAACACTGAAGCTTTCTTT. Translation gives CASSLHRQNTEAFF.

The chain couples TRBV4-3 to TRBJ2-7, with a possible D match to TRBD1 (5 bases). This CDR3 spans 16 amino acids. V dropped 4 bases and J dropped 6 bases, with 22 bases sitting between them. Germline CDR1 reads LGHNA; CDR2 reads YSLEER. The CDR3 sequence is CASSPELAGQRGEQYF. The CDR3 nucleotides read TGCGCCAGCAGCCCCGAGTTGGCCGGGCAAAGGGGCGAGCAGTACTTC.

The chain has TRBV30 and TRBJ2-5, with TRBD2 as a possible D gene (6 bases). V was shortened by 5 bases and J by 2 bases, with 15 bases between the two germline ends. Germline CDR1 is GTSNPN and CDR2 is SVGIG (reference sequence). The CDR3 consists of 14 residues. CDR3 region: CAWGIGTLQETQYF. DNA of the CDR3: TGTGCCTGGGGAATCGGGACTCTACAAGAGACCCAGTACTTC.

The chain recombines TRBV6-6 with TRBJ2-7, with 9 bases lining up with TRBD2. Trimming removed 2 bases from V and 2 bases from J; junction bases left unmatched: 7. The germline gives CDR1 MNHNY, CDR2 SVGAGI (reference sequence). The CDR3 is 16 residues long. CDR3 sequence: CASSYPAGTSPYEQYF. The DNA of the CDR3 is TGTGCCAGCAGTTACCCAGCCGGGACTAGCCCCTACGAGCAGTACTTC.

The CDR3 reads CASSSGGATYNEQFF. DNA for the CDR3: TGTGCCAGCAGTAGCGGGGGGGCAACCTACAATGAGCAGTTCTTC. This chain links TRBV2 with TRBJ2-1, with 10 positions matching TRBD2. Germline CDR1 reads SNHLY; CDR2 reads FYNNEI. The CDR3 is 15 amino acids. V trimming: 5 bases; J trimming: 2 bases; junction bases outside the gene matches: 3. The whole variable domain, filled in from reference TRBV2 and TRBJ2-1, reads EPEVTQTPSHQVTQMGQEVILRCVPISNHLYFYWYRQILGQKVEFLVSFYNNEISEKSEIFDDQFSVERPDGSNFTLKIRSTKLEDSAMYFCASSSGGATYNEQFFGPGTRLTVL.

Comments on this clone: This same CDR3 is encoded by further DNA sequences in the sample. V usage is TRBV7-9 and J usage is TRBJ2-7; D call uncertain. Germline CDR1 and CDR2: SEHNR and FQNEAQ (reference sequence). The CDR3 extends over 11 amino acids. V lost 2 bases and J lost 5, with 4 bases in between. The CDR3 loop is CASSLTHEQYF. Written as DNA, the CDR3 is TGTGCCAGCAGCTTAACACACGAGCAGTACTTC.

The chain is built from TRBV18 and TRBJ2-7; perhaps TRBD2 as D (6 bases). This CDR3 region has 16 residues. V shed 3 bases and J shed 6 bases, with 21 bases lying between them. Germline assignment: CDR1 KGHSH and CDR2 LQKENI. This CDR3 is CASSPQPSGPGGEQYF. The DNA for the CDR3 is TGTGCCAGCTCACCTCAGCCCTCAGGGCCCGGGGGCGAGCAGTACTTC. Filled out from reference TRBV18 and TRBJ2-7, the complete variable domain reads NAGVMQNPRHLVRRRGQEARLRCSPMKGHSHVYWYRQLPEEGLKFMVYLQKENIIDESGMPKERFSAEFPKEGPSILRIQQVVRGDSAAYFCASSPQPSGPGGEQYFGPGTRLTVT.

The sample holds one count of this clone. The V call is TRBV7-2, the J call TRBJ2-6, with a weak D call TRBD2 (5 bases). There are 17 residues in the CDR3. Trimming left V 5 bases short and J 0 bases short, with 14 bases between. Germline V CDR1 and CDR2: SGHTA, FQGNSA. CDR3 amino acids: CASSPGSGSSGANVLTF. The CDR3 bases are TGTGCCAGCAGCCCGGGGTCGGGGAGCTCTGGGGCCAACGTCCTGACTTTC.

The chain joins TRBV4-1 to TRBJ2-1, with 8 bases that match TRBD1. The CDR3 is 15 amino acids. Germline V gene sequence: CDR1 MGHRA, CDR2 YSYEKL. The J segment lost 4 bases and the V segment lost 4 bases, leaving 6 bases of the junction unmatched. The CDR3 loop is CASSPPGGMYNEQFF. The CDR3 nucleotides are TGCGCCAGCAGCCCCCCAGGGGGCATGTACAATGAGCAGTTCTTC.

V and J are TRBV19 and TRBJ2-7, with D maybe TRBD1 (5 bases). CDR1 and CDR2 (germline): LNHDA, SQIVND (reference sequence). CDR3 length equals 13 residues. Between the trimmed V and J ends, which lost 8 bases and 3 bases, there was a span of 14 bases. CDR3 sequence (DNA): TGTGCCAGTGGTCAGGGAACGGTCTACGAGCAGTACTTC. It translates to CASGQGTVYEQYF.

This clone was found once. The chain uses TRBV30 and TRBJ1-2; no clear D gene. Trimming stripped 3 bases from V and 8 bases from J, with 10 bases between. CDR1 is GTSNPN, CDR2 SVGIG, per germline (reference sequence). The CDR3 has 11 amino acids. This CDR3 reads CAWRPVMGYTF. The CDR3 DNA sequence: TGTGCCTGGAGACCGGTAATGGGCTACACCTTC.

CDR3 sequence (DNA): TGCGCCAGCAGCCCGGGACAGGGGATCTCCTACGAGCAGTACTTC. Encoded protein: CASSPGQGISYEQYF. The chain combines TRBV5-1 with TRBJ2-7; 10 bases fit TRBD1. Germline trimming cut 4 bases from V and 0 bases from J; bases unmatched to any gene: 4. The CDR3 has 15 residues. Germline values: CDR1 SGHRS, CDR2 YFSETQ.

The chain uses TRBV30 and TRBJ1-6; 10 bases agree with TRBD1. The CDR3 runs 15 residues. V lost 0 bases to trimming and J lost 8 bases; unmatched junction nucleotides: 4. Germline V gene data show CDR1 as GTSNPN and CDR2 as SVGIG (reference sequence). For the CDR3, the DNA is TGTGCCTGGAGTGTAATCGGGACAGGGGATTCACCCCTCCACTTT. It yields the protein CAWSVIGTGDSPLHF.

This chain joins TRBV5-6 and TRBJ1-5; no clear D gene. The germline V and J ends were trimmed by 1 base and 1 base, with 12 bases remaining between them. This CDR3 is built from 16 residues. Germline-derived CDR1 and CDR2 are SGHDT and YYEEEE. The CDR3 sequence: CASSLKAAGSNQPQHF. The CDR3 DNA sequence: TGTGCCAGCAGCTTGAAAGCGGCGGGCAGCAATCAGCCCCAGCATTTT.